This T cell receptor beta chain was identified in a study of blood T cell repertoires in COVID-19. About the study: T cells, B-cell-depleted T cells, or PBMCs provided the cDNA or gDNA that served as material.

Germline-derived CDR1 and CDR2 are GTSNPN and SVGIG (reference sequence). The CDR3 is 17 amino acids. V trimming: 4 bases; J trimming: 2 bases; junction bases outside the gene matches: 16. Authors' methods: The authors estimated nucleated cell counts from reference gene primer amplification. Assay: immunoSEQ multiplex PCR; the TCRdb copy retains only in-frame clones and omits some. V and J calls and clone size are those listed in that table; D and trimming were worked out from the DNA. This table has about 330,000 clones, 65% to 90% appearing once. The sample was peripheral blood. The sequence was collected from a human donor in a cohort sampled during active COVID-19. V gene TRBV30 combines with J gene TRBJ1-2, with 7 bases that match TRBD1. The CDR3 bases are TGTGCCTGGACCCGCCGGGACAGCCAAATCGGGAACTATGGCTACACCTTC. The encoded protein is CAWTRRDSQIGNYGYTF.